This TCR beta chain was recorded in a study of blood T cell repertoires in COVID-19. Overall study context: In each case, the material was cDNA or gDNA derived from T cells, B-cell-depleted T cells, or PBMCs.

Produced via immunoSEQ multiplex PCR; TCRdb's table is partial and in-frame only. Among 95,000 to 100,000 clones listed, approximately 85% were seen once. The TCR originated in a woman older than 75 with active or convalescent COVID-19. Sequencing was done on a sample of peripheral blood.

The CDR3 DNA reads as TGTGCCAGCAGGAGCGGGAGCTTGTATGAGCAGTTCTTC. Translating gives CASRSGSLYEQFF. The chain recombines TRBV6-5 with TRBJ2-1; 8 bases are shared with TRBD2. Germline trimming cut 6 bases from V and 8 bases from J; bases unmatched to any gene: 6. From germline, CDR1 is MNHEY and CDR2 SVGAGI. This CDR3 contains 13 residues.